Listed below are T cell receptor beta chains from one sample, sequenced in a study of blood T cells in healthy people across ages. From the 5' RACE reads, TCRdb called clonotypes with MiXCR, one entry per CDR3 protein. The table lists 1.5 million to 2 million distinct CDR3 sequences, 39% of them singletons. The specimen was blood. The receptors derive from a human donor in good health. The CDR3 runs from the conserved cysteine through the conserved F or W. Fields, in order: J gene, D gene, clone size, V gene, CDR3 DNA, CDR3 protein. The D gene is left open where the match is weak. Clone size appears in some rows only: once, few, many, or a class for an expanded clone.

TRBJ1-2 TRBD1 few TRBV29-1 TGCAGCGCCCGGACAGGGGTTGGAAATGGCTACACCTTC CSARTGVGNGYTF
TRBJ2-5 NA NA TRBV13 TGTGCCAGCAGCTTAGAGGGGGTCCTTCAAGAGACCCAGTACTTC CASSLEGVLQETQYF
TRBJ1-1 NA NA TRBV7-6 TGTGCCAGCAGCTACGGGGGGGGTGAAGCTTTCTTT CASSYGGGEAFF
TRBJ2-4 NA few TRBV29-1 TGCAGCGTTGATCTAGACGCCCCCTACAATGAGCAGTACTTC CSVDLDAPYNEQYF
TRBJ1-5 NA few TRBV20-1 TGCAGTGCTACCGGACAGCGCAATCAGCCCCAGCATTTT CSATGQRNQPQHF
TRBJ2-1 TRBD2 NA TRBV3-1 TGTGCCAGCAGCCAAGATTGGGGCGGGGGGTCGAGCTCCTACAATGAGCAGTTCTTC CASSQDWGGGSSSYNEQFF
TRBJ2-1 NA NA TRBV7-2 TGTGCCAGCAGCTCTCACGGCCAAAATGAGCAGTTCTTC CASSSHGQNEQFF
TRBJ1-3 NA NA TRBV20-1 TGCAGTGCTAGTGGGTGGCAACCAAACACCATATATTTT CSASGWQPNTIYF
TRBJ2-1 NA few TRBV21-1 TGTGCCAGCAGCAAAGGATGGGAAAGCGGGGGACGGCACTACAATGAGCAGTTCTTC CASSKGWESGGRHYNEQFF
TRBJ2-5 NA many TRBV20-1 TGCAGTGCTAGAGATACCGGGATGGAGACCCAGTACTTC CSARDTGMETQYF
TRBJ2-5 NA NA TRBV7-2 TGTGCCAGCAGCCCCCCAAGCGGCCAAGAGACCCAGTACTTC CASSPPSGQETQYF
TRBJ2-5 NA once TRBV6-4 TGTGCCAGCAGTGACTCGGGCCATATGAAGGGCGCCTGGATTTGGGAGCAGTACTTC CASSDSGHMKGAWIWEQYF
TRBJ2-3 TRBD1 NA TRBV5-1 TGCGCCAGCATTAGGACAGGGGGTTTTACAGATACGCAGTATTTT CASIRTGGFTDTQYF
TRBJ2-1 TRBD2 NA TRBV4-3 TGCGCCAGCAGCCAAGAGGTGTCGCGGGGGGCCGAGAATGAGCAGTTCTTC CASSQEVSRGAENEQFF
TRBJ2-1 NA NA TRBV28 TGTGCCAGCAGTTCCCAGATCCTCAGCTCCTACAATGAGCAGTTCTTC CASSSQILSSYNEQFF
TRBJ1-2 NA NA TRBV5-1 TGCGCCAGCAGCTTGGGGTGGACACCAACCTATGGCTACACCTTC CASSLGWTPTYGYTF
TRBJ2-5 NA few TRBV6-2/TRBV6-3 TGTGCCAGCAGTTCGCGGATCTCAGATAGAGAGACCCAGTACTTC CASSSRISDRETQYF
TRBJ1-1 NA NA TRBV7-6 TGTGCCAGCAGCTTATTATCGGGGGGCGGCACTGAAGCTTTCTTT CASSLLSGGGTEAFF
TRBJ2-3 NA NA TRBV5-1 TGCGCCAGCAGCGGAATGGGGGTAGACAGCCCAAAATCCCCAGATACGCAGTATTTT CASSGMGVDSPKSPDTQYF
TRBJ1-4 NA NA TRBV20-1 TGCAGTGCTAGAGATGGGAGGGGATTCGGGGAAAAACTGTTTTTT CSARDGRGFGEKLFF
TRBJ2-1 TRBD2 few TRBV6-2/TRBV6-3 TGTGCCAGCAGCTTCCGGGAGGATGAGCAGTTCTTC CASSFREDEQFF
TRBJ2-7 NA few TRBV20-1 TGCAGTGCTAGAGCCCTTGGTACTTCGCAAGGGGTTTACGAGCAGTACTTC CSARALGTSQGVYEQYF
TRBJ2-7 TRBD2 NA TRBV4-1 TGCGCCAGCAGCCAAGAGTTACTAGCGGGGGGCCACGGGCAGTACTTC CASSQELLAGGHGQYF
TRBJ1-5 NA NA TRBV4-3 TGCGCCGGCAGCCTCTCGTGGGGGAGCAATCAGCCCCAGCATTTT CAGSLSWGSNQPQHF
TRBJ2-7 NA NA TRBV6-2/TRBV6-3 TGTGCCAGCAAGCGATGGGGGGCTCTCTACGAGCAGTACTTC CASKRWGALYEQYF
TRBJ2-7 TRBD1 NA TRBV7-9 TGTGCCAGCAGCAGGGGGACAGTGGCTACCTACGAGCAGTACTTC CASSRGTVATYEQYF
TRBJ1-4 NA NA TRBV2 TGTGCCAGCAGTGAAGCGGGAGGGGCTTTCGGATTTTTGAATGAAAAACTGTTTTTT CASSEAGGAFGFLNEKLFF
TRBJ1-2 NA NA TRBV7-2 TGTGCCAGCAGCGACGCGGGGTCTGCTAACTATGGCTACACCTTC CASSDAGSANYGYTF
TRBJ1-1 NA NA TRBV5-5 TGTGCCAGCAGCCCGCTGGACGGCAACACTGAAGCTTTCTTT CASSPLDGNTEAFF
TRBJ1-2 TRBD1 few TRBV5-1 TGCGCCAGCAGCTTTGGGACAGGGGGCTCGGACTATGGCTACACCTTC CASSFGTGGSDYGYTF
TRBJ2-4 NA few TRBV28 TGTGCCAGCAGTTTGGTGACAGCCCTAGCCAAAAACATTCAGTACTTC CASSLVTALAKNIQYF
TRBJ2-3 TRBD2 NA TRBV7-2 TGTGCCAGCAGCTTAGAGCGAGTAAGCGGGGGGAGCACAGATACGCAGTATTTT CASSLERVSGGSTDTQYF
TRBJ2-1 NA NA TRBV6-1 TGTGCCAGCAGTGCCGGGACACCAGCCTACAATGAGCAGTTCTTC CASSAGTPAYNEQFF
TRBJ2-4 TRBD2 NA TRBV7-8 TGTGCCAGCAACTTGCGGACTAGCGGACTAGCCAAAAACATTCAGTACTTC CASNLRTSGLAKNIQYF
TRBJ1-4 TRBD1 NA TRBV27 TGTGCCAGCATTTTCCAGACAGGGGGAGTTAGTGAAAAACTGTTTTTT CASIFQTGGVSEKLFF
TRBJ1-2 NA NA TRBV20-1 TGCAGTATCAGAAGGGACGGATTAAACTATGGCTACACCTTC CSIRRDGLNYGYTF